What follows is one TCR beta chain and its context. This clonotype was counted many times. It has no known antigen specificity. No base-level quality is on record; no much larger clone is a single base apart. The data were obtained in a study of T cell repertoires in cytomegalovirus infection (dated by TCRdb to the late 2010s). About the investigation overall: Peptide stimulations targeted recently identified HLA-C-restricted CMV epitopes, whose presentation resists viral immunomodulation, together with well-studied HLA-B-restricted epitopes. Because public TCR beta signatures pointed to carriage of CMV infection together with the matching HLA type, the HLA type of each donor mattered for the analysis.

Study-wide conclusions, independent of this receptor: The ex vivo response was dominated by HLA-C-restricted CMV-specific TCR beta clonotypes, which also provided the single most frequent clonotype in two of eight donors. Carriers of CMV infection plus the relevant HLA type were discriminated by the cumulative frequency of public TCR beta family members in the study cohort and in an independent roughly 340-donor cohort.

For sequencing, an Illumina HiSeq 1500 was employed. The public reads were run again by TCRdb, first through fastp at Q25 and then through MiXCR, and only productive beta chains were kept. CDR3 protein duplicates are merged, each entry listing the most common genes and DNA. The sample records 900,000 to 950,000 distinct CDR3 sequences, approximately 30% of which are singletons. Together, the top ten hold 13% of the sample. The CDR3 covers 16 residues, taking in both the cysteine and the phenylalanine. Only the CDR3 region is kept as DNA, spanning 48 bases read in frame from base 1. In the germline V gene, CDR1 corresponds to ENHRY and CDR2 to SYGVKD. The V and J ends are trimmed by 0 bases and 6 bases, leaving 18 bases between them. The treatment or condition label for this specimen denotes: in vitro stimulation with specific CMV peptide epitopes to enrich CMV-specific T cells.

This TCR was sampled from a human donor in good health (CMV status not recorded). Some clones in this sample may be carry-over from other donors' samples. This chain is built from TRBV10-3 and TRBJ2-7; D gene: possibly TRBD1, on 6 matching bases. Material: cultured CD8+ T cells from PBMCs, obtained from culture after CMV antigen stimulation. The DNA is as follows: TGTGCCATCAGTGAGTCGTTGGGGCAGGGGTCGCCCGAGCAGTACTTC. Translated, it gives CAISESLGQGSPEQYF.